This entry is about one T cell receptor beta chain. The antigen is unknown. The germline gives CDR1 MNHEY, CDR2 SVGAGI. V was clipped by 2 bases and J by 0 bases; unmatched bases: 6. The CDR3 is made up of 17 amino acids. These data are taken from a study of T-cell memory formation after mild COVID-19. Study conclusions and caveats: Pre-infection memory showed some responding clones, and this suggested that cross-reactive memory joined. Clones which contracted sat mainly in CM and EM if CD4+, and in EMRA if CD8+.

TCRdb fed the 5' RACE reads into MiXCR, producing one record per CDR3 protein. The sample consists of around 390,000 distinct CDR3 sequences, 16% of them appearing once. This TCR came from a man younger than 35 who had mild COVID-19 (a few samples of this study predate the infection). Cell type and time point are not known. The J gene is TRBJ2-3, the V gene TRBV6-5; 9 nucleotides align to TRBD2. The material sequenced was PBMCs or a T cell subset sorted from them (not recorded which). The CDR3 sequence is CASSYLSGGTSTDTQYF. The CDR3 bases are TGTGCCAGCAGTTACCTTAGCGGGGGAACTAGCACAGATACGCAGTATTTT.